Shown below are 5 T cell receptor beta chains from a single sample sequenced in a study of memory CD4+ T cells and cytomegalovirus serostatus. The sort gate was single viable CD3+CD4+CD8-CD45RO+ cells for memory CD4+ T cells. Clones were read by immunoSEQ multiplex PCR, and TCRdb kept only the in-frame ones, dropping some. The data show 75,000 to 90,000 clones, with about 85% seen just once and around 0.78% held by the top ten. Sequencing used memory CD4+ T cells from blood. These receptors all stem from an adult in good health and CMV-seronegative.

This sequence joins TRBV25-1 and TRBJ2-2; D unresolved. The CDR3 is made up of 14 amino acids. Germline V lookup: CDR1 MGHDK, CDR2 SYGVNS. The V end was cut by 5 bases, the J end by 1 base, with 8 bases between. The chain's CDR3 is CASSFSLNTGELFF. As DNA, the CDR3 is TGTGCCAGCAGTTTTTCCCTGAACACCGGGGAGCTGTTTTTT.

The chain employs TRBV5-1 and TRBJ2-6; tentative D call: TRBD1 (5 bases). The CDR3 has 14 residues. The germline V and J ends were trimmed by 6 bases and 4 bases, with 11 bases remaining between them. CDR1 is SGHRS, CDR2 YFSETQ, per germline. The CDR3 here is CASITGPGANVLTF. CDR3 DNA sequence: TGCGCCAGCATCACAGGTCCCGGGGCCAACGTCCTGACTTTC.

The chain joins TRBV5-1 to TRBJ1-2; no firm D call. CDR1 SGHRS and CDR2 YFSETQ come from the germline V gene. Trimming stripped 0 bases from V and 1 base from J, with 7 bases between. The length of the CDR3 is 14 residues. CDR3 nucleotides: TGCGCCAGCAGCTTGGACAGCATTAACTATGGCTACACCTTC. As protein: CASSLDSINYGYTF.

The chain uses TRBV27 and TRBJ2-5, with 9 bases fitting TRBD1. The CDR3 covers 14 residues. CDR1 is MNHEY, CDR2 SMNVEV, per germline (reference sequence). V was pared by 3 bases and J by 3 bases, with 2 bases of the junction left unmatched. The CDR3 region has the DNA TGTGCCAGCAGTTTCCGGGACAGGGAAGAGACCCAGTACTTC. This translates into CASSFRDREETQYF.

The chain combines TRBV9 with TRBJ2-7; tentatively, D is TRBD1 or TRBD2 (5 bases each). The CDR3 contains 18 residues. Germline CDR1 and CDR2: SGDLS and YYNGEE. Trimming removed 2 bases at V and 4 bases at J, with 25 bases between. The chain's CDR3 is CASSVRDSPRGEEYEQYF. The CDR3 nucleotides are TGTGCCAGCAGCGTCAGAGATTCCCCAAGAGGGGAAGAGTACGAGCAGTACTTC.